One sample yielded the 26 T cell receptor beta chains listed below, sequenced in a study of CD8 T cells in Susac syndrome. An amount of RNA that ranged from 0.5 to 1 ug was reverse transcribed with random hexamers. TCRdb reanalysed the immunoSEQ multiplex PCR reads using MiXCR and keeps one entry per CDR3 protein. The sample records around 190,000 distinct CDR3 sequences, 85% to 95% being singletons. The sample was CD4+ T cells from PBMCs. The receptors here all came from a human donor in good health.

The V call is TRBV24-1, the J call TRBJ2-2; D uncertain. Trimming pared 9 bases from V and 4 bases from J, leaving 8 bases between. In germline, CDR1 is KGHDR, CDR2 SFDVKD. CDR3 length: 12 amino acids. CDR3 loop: CATSSSTGELFF. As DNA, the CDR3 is TGTGCCACCTCGTCCAGCACCGGGGAGCTGTTTTTT.

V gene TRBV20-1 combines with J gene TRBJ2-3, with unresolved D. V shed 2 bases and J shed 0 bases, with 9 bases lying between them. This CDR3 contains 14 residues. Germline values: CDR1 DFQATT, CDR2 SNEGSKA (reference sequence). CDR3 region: CSARKAPSTDTQYF. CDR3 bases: TGCAGTGCTAGAAAGGCTCCTAGCACAGATACGCAGTATTTT.

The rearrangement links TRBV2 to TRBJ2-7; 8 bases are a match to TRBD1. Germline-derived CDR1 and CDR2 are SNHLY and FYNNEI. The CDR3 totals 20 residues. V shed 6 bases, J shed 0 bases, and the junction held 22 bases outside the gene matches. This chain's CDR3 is CASRPPPGQASIRGSYEQYF. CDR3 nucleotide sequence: TGTGCCAGCAGGCCACCCCCGGGACAGGCATCAATCCGGGGCTCCTACGAGCAGTACTTC.

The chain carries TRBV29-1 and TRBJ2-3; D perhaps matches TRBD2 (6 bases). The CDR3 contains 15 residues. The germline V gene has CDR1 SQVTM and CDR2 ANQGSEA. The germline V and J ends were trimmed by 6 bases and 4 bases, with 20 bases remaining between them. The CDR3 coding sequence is TGCAGCGTGGAGAAGGGCGGGTGGGGGGCAGATACGCAGTATTTT. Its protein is CSVEKGGWGADTQYF.

CDR3 residues: CASSSSWEQYF. The DNA for the CDR3 is TGTGCCAGCAGTTCGTCGTGGGAGCAGTACTTC. The rearrangement uses TRBV6-6 and TRBJ2-7; D is unresolved. Trimming stripped 4 bases from V and 7 bases from J, with 8 bases between. CDR3 length equals 11 residues. From germline, CDR1 is MNHNY and CDR2 SVGAGI (reference sequence).

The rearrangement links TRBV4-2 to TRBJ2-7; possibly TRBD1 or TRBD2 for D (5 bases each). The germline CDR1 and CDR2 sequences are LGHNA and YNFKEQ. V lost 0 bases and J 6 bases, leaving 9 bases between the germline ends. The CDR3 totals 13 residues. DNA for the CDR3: TGTGCCAGCAGCCAAGATGGGGGATCCGAGCAGTACTTC. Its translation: CASSQDGGSEQYF.

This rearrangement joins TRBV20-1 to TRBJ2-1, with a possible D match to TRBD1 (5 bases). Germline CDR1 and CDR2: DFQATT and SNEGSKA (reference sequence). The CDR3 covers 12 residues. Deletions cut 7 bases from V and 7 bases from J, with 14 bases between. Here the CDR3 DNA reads TGCAGTGGTCCCCGGGCAGGGAATGAGCAGTTCTTC. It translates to CSGPRAGNEQFF.

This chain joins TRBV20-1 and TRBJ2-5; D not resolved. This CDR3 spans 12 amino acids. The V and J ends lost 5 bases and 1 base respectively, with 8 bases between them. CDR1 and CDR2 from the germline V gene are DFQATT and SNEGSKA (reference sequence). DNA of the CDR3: TGCAGTGCTCACTCCTCCCAAGAGACCCAGTACTTC. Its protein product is CSAHSSQETQYF.

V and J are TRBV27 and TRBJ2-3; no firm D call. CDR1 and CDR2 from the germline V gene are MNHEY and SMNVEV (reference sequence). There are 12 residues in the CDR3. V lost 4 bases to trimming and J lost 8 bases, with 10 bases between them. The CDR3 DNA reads TGTGCCAGCAGTTCCCCGTCGGGTACGCAGTATTTT. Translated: CASSSPSGTQYF.

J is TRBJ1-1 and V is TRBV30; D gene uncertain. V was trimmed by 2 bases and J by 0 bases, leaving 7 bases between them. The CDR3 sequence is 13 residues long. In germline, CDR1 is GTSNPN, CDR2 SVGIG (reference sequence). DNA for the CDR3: TGTGCCTGGAGTTTAGCCGTGAACACTGAAGCTTTCTTT. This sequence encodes CAWSLAVNTEAFF.

The CDR3 here is CAWSRHPRYSGANVLTF. The DNA for the CDR3 is TGTGCCTGGAGTCGTCATCCAAGATACTCTGGGGCCAACGTCCTGACTTTC. V is TRBV30 and J is TRBJ2-6; D remains unclear. This CDR3 region has 17 residues. Germline V gives CDR1 GTSNPN, CDR2 SVGIG (reference sequence). With 2 bases removed from V and 0 bases from J, the gap between germline ends came to 14 bases. Combining the CDR3 with reference TRBV30 and TRBJ2-6 gives the whole variable domain SQTIHQWPATLVQPVGSPLSLECTVEGTSNPNLYWYRQAAGRGLQLLFYSVGIGQISSEVPQNLSASRPQDRQFILSSKKLLLSDSGFYLCAWSRHPRYSGANVLTFGAGSRLTVL.

CDR3 region: CASSYSMGRGRETQYF. The CDR3 coding sequence is TGTGCCAGCAGTTACTCGATGGGCAGGGGACGAGAGACCCAGTACTTC. The chain uses TRBV6-5 and TRBJ2-5; possibly TRBD1 for D (6 bases). V gave up 0 bases and J gave up 4 bases, with 15 bases separating them. The CDR3 is made up of 16 amino acids. Germline assignment: CDR1 MNHEY and CDR2 SVGAGI.

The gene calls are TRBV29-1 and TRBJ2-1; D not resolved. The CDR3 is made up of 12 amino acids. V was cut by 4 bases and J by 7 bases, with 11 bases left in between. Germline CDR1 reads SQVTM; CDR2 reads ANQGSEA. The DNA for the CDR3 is TGCAGCGTTGTGGCTAGTAGTAATGAGCAGTTCTTC. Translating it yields CSVVASSNEQFF.

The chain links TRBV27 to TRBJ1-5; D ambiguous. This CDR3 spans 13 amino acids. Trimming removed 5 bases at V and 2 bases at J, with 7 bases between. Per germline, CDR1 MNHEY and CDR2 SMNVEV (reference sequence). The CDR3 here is CASSVQRNQPQHF. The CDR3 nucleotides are TGTGCCAGCAGTGTCCAGCGCAATCAGCCCCAGCATTTT.

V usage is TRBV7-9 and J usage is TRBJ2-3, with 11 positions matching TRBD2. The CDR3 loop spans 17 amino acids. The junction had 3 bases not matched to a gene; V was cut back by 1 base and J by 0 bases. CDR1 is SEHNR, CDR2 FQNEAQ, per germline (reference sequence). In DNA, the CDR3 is TGTGCCAGCAGCTTAGGGGGGACTAGCGGAAGCACAGATACGCAGTATTTT. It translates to CASSLGGTSGSTDTQYF.

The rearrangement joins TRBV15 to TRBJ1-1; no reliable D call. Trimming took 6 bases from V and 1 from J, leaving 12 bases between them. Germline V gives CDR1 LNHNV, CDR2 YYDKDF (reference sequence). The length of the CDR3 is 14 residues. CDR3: CATRPLAGNTEAFF. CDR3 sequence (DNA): TGTGCCACCAGACCCCTGGCAGGGAACACTGAAGCTTTCTTT.

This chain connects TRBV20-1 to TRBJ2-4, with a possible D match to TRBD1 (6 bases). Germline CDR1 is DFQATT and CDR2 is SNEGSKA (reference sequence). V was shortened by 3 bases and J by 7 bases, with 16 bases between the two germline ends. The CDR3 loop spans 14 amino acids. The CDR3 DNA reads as TGCAGTGCTAGGGTGACAGGAGTTTTGAACATTCAGTACTTC. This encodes CSARVTGVLNIQYF.

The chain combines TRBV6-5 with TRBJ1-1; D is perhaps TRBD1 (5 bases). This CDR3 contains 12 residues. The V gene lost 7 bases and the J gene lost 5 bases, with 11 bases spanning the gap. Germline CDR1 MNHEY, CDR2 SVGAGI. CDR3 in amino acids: CASKQGWTEAFF. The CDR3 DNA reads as TGTGCCAGCAAGCAGGGTTGGACTGAAGCTTTCTTT.

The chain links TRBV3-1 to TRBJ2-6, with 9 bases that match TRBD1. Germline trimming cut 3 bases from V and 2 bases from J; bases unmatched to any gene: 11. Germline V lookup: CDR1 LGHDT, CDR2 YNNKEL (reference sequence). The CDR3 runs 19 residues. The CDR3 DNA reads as TGTGCCAGCAGCCAGAGACCGGGACAGGGAAATACTGGGGCCAACGTCCTGACTTTC. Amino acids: CASSQRPGQGNTGANVLTF.

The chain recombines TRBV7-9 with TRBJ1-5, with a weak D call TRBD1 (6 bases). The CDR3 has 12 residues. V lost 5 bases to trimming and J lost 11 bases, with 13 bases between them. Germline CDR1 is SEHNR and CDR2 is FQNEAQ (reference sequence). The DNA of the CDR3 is TGTGCCAGCAGCCCGGGAGGGGGTACCCAGCATTTT. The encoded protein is CASSPGGGTQHF.

The CDR3 is CASTDRTYEQYF. The DNA of the CDR3 is TGTGCCAGCACCGACAGAACCTACGAGCAGTACTTC. The chain recombines TRBV6-5 with TRBJ2-7; D perhaps matches TRBD1 (5 bases). The V gene lost 7 bases and the J gene lost 2 bases, with 9 bases spanning the gap. This CDR3 has 12 residues. In germline, CDR1 is MNHEY, CDR2 SVGAGI.

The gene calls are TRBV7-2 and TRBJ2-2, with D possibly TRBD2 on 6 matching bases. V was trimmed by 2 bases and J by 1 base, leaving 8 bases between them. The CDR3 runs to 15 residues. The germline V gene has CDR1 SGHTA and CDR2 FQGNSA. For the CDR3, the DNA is TGTGCCAGCAGCTTAAGCGGGTGGAACACCGGGGAGCTGTTTTTT. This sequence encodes CASSLSGWNTGELFF. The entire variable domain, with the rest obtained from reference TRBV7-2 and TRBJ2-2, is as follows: GAGVSQSPSNKVTEKGKDVELRCDPISGHTALYWYRQSLGQGLEFLIYFQGNSAPDKSGLPSDRFSAERTGGSVSTLTIQRTQQEDSAVYLCASSLSGWNTGELFFGEGSRLTVL.

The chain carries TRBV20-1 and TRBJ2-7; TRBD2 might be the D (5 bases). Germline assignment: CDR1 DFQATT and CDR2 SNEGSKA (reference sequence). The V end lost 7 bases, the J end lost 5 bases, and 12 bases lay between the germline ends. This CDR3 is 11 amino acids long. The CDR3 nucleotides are TGCAGTGTCCCGGGGAGCCACGAGCAGTACTTC. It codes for CSVPGSHEQYF.

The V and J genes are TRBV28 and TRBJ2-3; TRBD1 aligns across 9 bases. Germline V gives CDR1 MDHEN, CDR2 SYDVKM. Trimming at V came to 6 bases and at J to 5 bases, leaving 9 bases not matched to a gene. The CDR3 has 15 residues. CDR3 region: CASSWVQGAGDTQYF. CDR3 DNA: TGTGCCAGCAGCTGGGTACAGGGGGCCGGAGATACGCAGTATTTT. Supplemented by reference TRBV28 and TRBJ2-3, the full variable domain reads DVKVTQSSRYLVKRTGEKVFLECVQDMDHENMFWYRQDPGLGLRLIYFSYDVKMKEKGDIPEGYSVSREKKERFSLILESASTNQTSMYLCASSWVQGAGDTQYFGPGTRLTVL.

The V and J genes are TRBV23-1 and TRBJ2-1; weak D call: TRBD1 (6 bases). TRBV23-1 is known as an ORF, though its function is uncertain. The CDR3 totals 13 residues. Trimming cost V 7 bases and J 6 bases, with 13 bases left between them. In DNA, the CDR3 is TGCGCCAGCAACCCAGGGGTCTGCAATGAGCAGTTCTTC. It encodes CASNPGVCNEQFF.

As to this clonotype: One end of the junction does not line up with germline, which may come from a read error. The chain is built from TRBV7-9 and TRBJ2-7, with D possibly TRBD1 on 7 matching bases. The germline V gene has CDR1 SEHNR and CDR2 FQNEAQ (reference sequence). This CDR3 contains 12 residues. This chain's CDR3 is CASSLMEGASIF. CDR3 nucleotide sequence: TGTGCCAGCAGCTTAATGGAGGGGGCCTCAATCTTC.